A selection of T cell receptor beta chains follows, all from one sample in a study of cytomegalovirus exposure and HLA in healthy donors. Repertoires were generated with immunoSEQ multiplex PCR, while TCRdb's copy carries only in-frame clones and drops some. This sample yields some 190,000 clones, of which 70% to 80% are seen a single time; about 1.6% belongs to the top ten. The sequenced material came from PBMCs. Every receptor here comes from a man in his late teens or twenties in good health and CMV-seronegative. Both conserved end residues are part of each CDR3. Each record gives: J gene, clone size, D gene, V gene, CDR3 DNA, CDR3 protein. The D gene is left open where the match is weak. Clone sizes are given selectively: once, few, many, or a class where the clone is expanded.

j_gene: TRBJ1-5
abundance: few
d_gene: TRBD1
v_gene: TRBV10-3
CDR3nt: TGTGCCATCAGAGACAGGGATGGCAATCAGCCCCAGCATTTT
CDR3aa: CAIRDRDGNQPQHF

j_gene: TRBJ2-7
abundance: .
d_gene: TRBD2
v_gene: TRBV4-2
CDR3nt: TGTGCCAGCAGCCAAGACGGGGCTAGCGGGGGGGTGATCGAGCAGTACTTC
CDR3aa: CASSQDGASGGVIEQYF

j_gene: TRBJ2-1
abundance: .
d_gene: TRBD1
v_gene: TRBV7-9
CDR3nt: TGTGCCAGCAGCTTAGCCTTAGGGACAGCTTACAATGAGCAGTTCTTC
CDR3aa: CASSLALGTAYNEQFF

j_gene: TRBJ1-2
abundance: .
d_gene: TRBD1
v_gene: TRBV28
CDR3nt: TGTGCCAGCATACAGGGGAATTATGGCTACACCTTC
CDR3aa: CASIQGNYGYTF

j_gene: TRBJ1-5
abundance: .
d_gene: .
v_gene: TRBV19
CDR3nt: TGTGCCAGTAGTATTGGGGACGGGAGGAATCAGCCCCAGCATTTT
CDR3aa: CASSIGDGRNQPQHF

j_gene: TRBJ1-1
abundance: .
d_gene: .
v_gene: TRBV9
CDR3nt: TGTGCCAGCAGCGCAGGATTAATAGGGAACACTGAAGCTTTCTTT
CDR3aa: CASSAGLIGNTEAFF

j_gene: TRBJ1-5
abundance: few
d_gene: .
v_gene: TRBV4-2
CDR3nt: TGTGCCAGCAGCCAAGACAGGAACAATCAGCCCCAGCATTTT
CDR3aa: CASSQDRNNQPQHF

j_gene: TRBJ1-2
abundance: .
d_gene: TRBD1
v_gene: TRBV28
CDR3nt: TGTGCCAGCAGTTTATTCCGGGACAGCCCTAACTATGGCTACACCTTC
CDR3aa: CASSLFRDSPNYGYTF

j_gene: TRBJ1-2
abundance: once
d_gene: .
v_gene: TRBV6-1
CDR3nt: TGTGCCAGCAGTGAAGCCTGGACTGCCTGGGGCTATGGCTACACCTTC
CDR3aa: CASSEAWTAWGYGYTF

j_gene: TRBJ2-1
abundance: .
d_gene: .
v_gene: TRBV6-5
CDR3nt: TGTGCCAGCCGGAGAAGCTCGTACAATGAGCAGTTCTTC
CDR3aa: CASRRSSYNEQFF

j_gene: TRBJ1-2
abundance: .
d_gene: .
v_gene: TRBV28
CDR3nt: TGTGCCAGCACCGGACGGGAAAGCTACACCTTC
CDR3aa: CASTGRESYTF

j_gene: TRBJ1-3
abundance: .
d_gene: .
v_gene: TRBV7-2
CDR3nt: TGTGCCAGCAGCTTGGCAGGGGTCTCTGGAAACACCATATATTTT
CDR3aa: CASSLAGVSGNTIYF

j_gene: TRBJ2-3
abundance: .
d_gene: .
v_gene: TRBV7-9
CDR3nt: TGTGCCAGCAGCTACCAACAGGGACCCCAGTATTTT
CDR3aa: CASSYQQGPQYF

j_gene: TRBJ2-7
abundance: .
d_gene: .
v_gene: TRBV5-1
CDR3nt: TGCGCCAGCAGCTTGGATGCACAGAACTCCTACGAGCAGTACTTC
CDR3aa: CASSLDAQNSYEQYF

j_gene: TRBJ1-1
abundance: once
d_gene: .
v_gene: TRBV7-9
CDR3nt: TGTGCCAGCAGCTTTAAGGAGTATGAAGCTTTCTTT
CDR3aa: CASSFKEYEAFF

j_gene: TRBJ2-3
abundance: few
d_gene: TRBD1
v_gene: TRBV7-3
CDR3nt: TGTGCCAGCAGCTCAAGACAGGGCCCTGGTTGGGATACGCAGTATTTT
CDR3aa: CASSSRQGPGWDTQYF

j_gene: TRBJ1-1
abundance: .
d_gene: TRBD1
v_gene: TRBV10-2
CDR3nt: TGCGCCAGCAGCCCGGGACAGGGGGTTCGGGCTTTCTTT
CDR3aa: CASSPGQGVRAFF

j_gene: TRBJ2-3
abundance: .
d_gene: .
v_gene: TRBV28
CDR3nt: TGTGCCAGCAGTCAATGGGGGGGCTACAGCACAGATACGCAGTATTTT
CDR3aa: CASSQWGGYSTDTQYF

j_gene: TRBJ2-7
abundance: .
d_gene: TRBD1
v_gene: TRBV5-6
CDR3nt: TGTGCCAGCAGCCCGGGACAGGGTATGGGCAAGTCCTCCTACGAGCAGTACTTC
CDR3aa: CASSPGQGMGKSSYEQYF

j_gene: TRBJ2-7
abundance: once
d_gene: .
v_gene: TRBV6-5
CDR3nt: TGTGCCAGCAGTTACTTAGGGACCGCGGGGGAGCAGTACTTC
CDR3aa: CASSYLGTAGEQYF

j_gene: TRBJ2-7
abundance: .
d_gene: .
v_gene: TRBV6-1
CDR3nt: TGTGCCAGCAGGACGGGGTCCTACGAGCAGTACTTC
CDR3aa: CASRTGSYEQYF